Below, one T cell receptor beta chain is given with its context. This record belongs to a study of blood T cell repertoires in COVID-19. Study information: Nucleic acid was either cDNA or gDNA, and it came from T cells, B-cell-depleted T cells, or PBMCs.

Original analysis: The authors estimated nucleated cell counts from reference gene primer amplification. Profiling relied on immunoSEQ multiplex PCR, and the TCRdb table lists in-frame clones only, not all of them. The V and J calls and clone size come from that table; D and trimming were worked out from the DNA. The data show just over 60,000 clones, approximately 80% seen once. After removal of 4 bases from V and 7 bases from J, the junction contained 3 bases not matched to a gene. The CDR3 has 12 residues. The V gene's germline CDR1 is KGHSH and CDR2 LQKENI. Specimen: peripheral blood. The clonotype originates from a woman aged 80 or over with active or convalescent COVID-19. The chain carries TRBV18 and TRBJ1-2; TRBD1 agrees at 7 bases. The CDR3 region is CASSQGAFGYTF. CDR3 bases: TGTGCCAGCTCACAGGGGGCTTTTGGCTACACCTTC.